Presented here are 31 T cell receptor beta chains from one specimen sequenced in a study of Graves' ophthalmopathy and Graves' hyperthyroidism. As the template, RNA transcripts were used to amplify TCR beta CDR3 regions. First-round RT-PCR employed HTBI primers, with a second-round multiplex PCR after it. TCRdb passed the multiplex PCR reads through MiXCR, listing each CDR3 protein once. The sample yields around 340,000 distinct CDR3 sequences, 15% to 20% seen once. The sample was peripheral blood. The receptors come from an adult man with Graves' ophthalmopathy.

This clonotype was observed at least ten times. The chain has TRBV28 and TRBJ2-7; 9 positions match TRBD1. The CDR3 is 14 residues long. Germline values: CDR1 MDHEN, CDR2 SYDVKM. The ends lost 7 bases at V and 4 bases at J; junction bases unmatched: 8. The CDR3 coding sequence is TGTGCCAGCACCACCCGGGACAGGGTTTACGAGCAGTACTTC. Translated: CASTTRDRVYEQYF.

In this sample, this clonotype turned up many times. The chain combines TRBV5-8 with TRBJ1-2, with TRBD1 as a possible D gene (6 bases). Trimming cost V 4 bases and J 5 bases, with 24 bases left between them. The germline CDR1 and CDR2 sequences are SGHTS and YDEGEE. This CDR3 region has 17 residues. CDR3 residues: CASSADGGRPVGYGYTF. CDR3 nucleotide sequence: TGTGCCAGCAGCGCTGACGGGGGGCGCCCCGTTGGATATGGCTACACCTTC.

Worth noting for this clonotype: This could be a read error, since a much larger clone is one nucleotide away. This CDR3 fails to terminate in the conserved phenylalanine or tryptophan, so it likely reflects a read error. The CDR3 DNA reads as TGTGCAGGGGCTGGGAGCACTGAAGCTTTCCTT. Its translation is CAGAGSTEAFL. The chain links TRBV7-9 to TRBJ1-1; maybe TRBD1 (5 bases). The CDR3 spans 11 residues. Germline CDR1 is SEHNR and CDR2 is FQNEAQ (reference sequence).

This clonotype was seen ten or more times. The chain uses TRBV12-3 or TRBV12-4 and TRBJ1-1; D uncertain. This CDR3 has 12 residues. V was pared by 6 bases and J by 5 bases, with 10 bases between. The CDR3 is CASSKHSTEAFF. CDR3 bases: TGTGCCAGCAGCAAACATTCGACTGAAGCTTTCTTT.

This clonotype was seen repeatedly, ten times or more. This chain connects TRBV4-1 to TRBJ2-3; TRBD2 might be the D (6 bases). CDR3 length: 16 residues. In germline, CDR1 is MGHRA, CDR2 YSYEKL. Deletions cut 4 bases from V and 0 bases from J, with 14 bases between. DNA for the CDR3: TGCGCCAGCAGCCGAACGCTAGCGTTAAGCACAGATACGCAGTATTTT. It specifies CASSRTLALSTDTQYF.

For this clonotype: It may be a read error: a sequence one base away is much more abundant. The chain joins TRBV6-5 to TRBJ1-5; possible D gene TRBD1, 6 bases. V was cut by 4 bases and J by 2 bases, with 15 bases left in between. This CDR3 spans 16 amino acids. Germline-derived CDR1 and CDR2 are MNHEY and SVGAGI. Here the CDR3 DNA reads TGTGCCAGCAGTTGCTCCGTAGGGGGAGGCAATCAGCCCCAGCATTTT. As protein: CASSCSVGGGNQPQHF.

This clonotype came up many times. The rearrangement uses TRBV18 and TRBJ1-1; 8 bases align to TRBD1. V was clipped by 2 bases and J by 0 bases; unmatched bases: 5. The germline CDR1 and CDR2 sequences are KGHSH and LQKENI. The CDR3 length is 16 residues. The CDR3 loop reads CASSPVGQGMNTEAFF. CDR3 DNA: TGTGCCAGCTCACCAGTAGGACAGGGCATGAACACTGAAGCTTTCTTT.

The count of this clonotype is one. The chain joins TRBV20-1 to TRBJ2-1, with a possible D match to TRBD2 (5 bases). There are 10 residues in the CDR3. V dropped 7 bases and J dropped 10 bases, with 11 bases sitting between them. Germline V gives CDR1 DFQATT, CDR2 SNEGSKA (reference sequence). The CDR3 nucleotides are TGCAGTGTCTTAGCGAGGGAGCAGTTCTTC. This encodes CSVLAREQFF.

This clonotype was seen many times. The chain uses TRBV7-6 and TRBJ2-5; D might be TRBD1 (6 bases). The germline V gene has CDR1 SGHVS and CDR2 FNYEAQ. The CDR3 length is 14 residues. Trimming shortened V by 4 bases and J by 6 bases, and 15 bases separated the two germline ends. CDR3 nucleotides: TGTGCCAGCAGCTCCCCGAACAGGGCAAAGACCCAGTACTTC. Translated: CASSSPNRAKTQYF.

Note on this clonotype: A read error may be the cause here, since a much bigger clone is one base away. V gene TRBV4-3 combines with J gene TRBJ1-3, with a tentative D call TRBD1 (6 bases). Trimming removed 0 bases from V and 8 bases from J, with 23 bases in between. CDR1 and CDR2 from the germline V gene are LGHNA and YSLEER. This CDR3 contains 18 residues. Here the CDR3 DNA reads TGCGCCAGCAGCCAAGAGGGGACACGAGATTGCTCAGGGGACACCATATATTTT. As protein: CASSQEGTRDCSGDTIYF.

This clonotype was observed many times. This rearrangement joins TRBV5-1 to TRBJ2-7, with TRBD2 identical over 10 bases. The CDR3 sequence is 16 residues long. V shed 0 bases, J shed 2 bases, and the junction held 5 bases outside the gene matches. From germline, CDR1 is SGHRS and CDR2 YFSETQ. The DNA of the CDR3 is TGCGCCAGCAGCTTGGGACTAGCGGGTCTTGCCTACGAGCAGTACTTC. Encoded protein: CASSLGLAGLAYEQYF.

Ten or more counts support this clonotype. The CDR3 DNA is TGTGCCAGCAGCTTAGCAGCGGACAGGAAAGAGACCCAGTACTTC. It translates to CASSLAADRKETQYF. The V gene is TRBV7-2, the J gene TRBJ2-5, with 7 bases that match TRBD1. CDR1 is SGHTA and CDR2 is FQGNSA in the germline V gene. This CDR3 comprises 15 residues. V was clipped by 0 bases and J by 3 bases; unmatched bases: 4.

This rearrangement joins TRBV18 to TRBJ2-7, with TRBD1 as a possible D gene (6 bases). The CDR3 loop spans 16 amino acids. The germline V gene encodes CDR1 KGHSH and CDR2 LQKENI. V lost 0 bases to trimming and J lost 4 bases, with 16 bases between them. The CDR3 spells CASSPPARTGQYEQYF. For the CDR3, the DNA is TGTGCCAGCTCACCACCTGCCAGGACGGGACAATACGAGCAGTACTTC.

This rearrangement joins TRBV20-1 to TRBJ2-5; D unclear. CDR3 size: 10 residues. The V end lost 3 bases, the J end lost 1 base, and 0 bases lay between the germline ends. Germline values: CDR1 DFQATT, CDR2 SNEGSKA (reference sequence). For the CDR3, the DNA is TGCAGTGCTAGCCAAGAGACCCAGTACTTC. Translating it yields CSASQETQYF.

There are many counts of this clonotype. This chain joins TRBV19 and TRBJ1-1; 7 nucleotides match TRBD1. Germline CDR1 is LNHDA and CDR2 is SQIVND (reference sequence). CDR3 size: 17 residues. Losses at the gene ends were 7 bases for V and 1 base for J; bases not matched to a gene: 15. CDR3 nucleotides: TGTGCCAGTACTTCAACTGGGGCAGGGGGATGGAACACTGAAGCTTTCTTT. Translation gives CASTSTGAGGWNTEAFF.

This clonotype has at least ten counts. J is TRBJ1-5 and V is TRBV20-1; D ambiguous. The CDR3 is 13 residues long. Germline CDR1 and CDR2: DFQATT and SNEGSKA (reference sequence). V lost 5 bases and J 0 bases, leaving 8 bases between the germline ends. CDR3 amino acids: CSAEDLSNQPQHF. DNA of the CDR3: TGCAGTGCTGAGGACCTTAGCAATCAGCCCCAGCATTTT.

This clonotype was seen a few times. The chain carries TRBV7-8 and TRBJ2-5; 12 nucleotides match TRBD2. Per the germline V gene, CDR1 is SGHVS and CDR2 is FQNEAQ. V was pared by 1 base and J by 5 bases, with 5 bases of the junction left unmatched. The CDR3 sequence is 16 residues long. The CDR3 DNA sequence: TGTGCCAGCAGCTTAGGGACTAGCGGGGAGGCGGAGACCCAGTACTTC. It codes for CASSLGTSGEAETQYF.

This clonotype was seen ten or more times. This chain uses TRBV7-2 with TRBJ2-7; D may match TRBD1 or TRBD2 (5 bases each). The V gene lost 0 bases and the J gene lost 0 bases, with 9 bases spanning the gap. The CDR3 extends over 15 amino acids. The germline gives CDR1 SGHTA, CDR2 FQGNSA. The CDR3 spells CASSLAGVDSYEQYF. For the CDR3, the DNA is TGTGCCAGCAGCTTAGCGGGGGTCGACTCCTACGAGCAGTACTTC.

This clonotype was recorded at least ten times. The chain combines TRBV6-2 or TRBV6-3 with TRBJ2-7, with 9 bases identical to TRBD2. CDR1 is MNHEY, CDR2 SVGEGT, per germline. The CDR3 is 14 residues long. The ends lost 4 bases at V and 6 bases at J; junction bases unmatched: 7. DNA of the CDR3: TGTGCCAGCAGTTTCGCCAGCGGGAGGCCCGAGCAGTACTTC. Protein sequence: CASSFASGRPEQYF.

This clonotype was detected many times. V is TRBV30 and J is TRBJ1-6, with D tentatively TRBD1 (5 bases). The length of the CDR3 is 16 residues. CDR1 and CDR2 (germline): GTSNPN, SVGIG (reference sequence). V was shortened by 0 bases and J by 7 bases, with 16 bases between the two germline ends. The CDR3 nucleotides are TGTGCCTGGAGTGTTTTTTCCTGGGGGGGAAATTCACCCCTCCACTTT. Residues: CAWSVFSWGGNSPLHF.

The table lists this clonotype with many counts. This chain links TRBV6-1 with TRBJ1-2; 9 bases map to TRBD1. Trimming removed 2 bases from V and 6 bases from J; junction bases left unmatched: 10. Germline V gene sequence: CDR1 MNHNS, CDR2 SASEGT. The CDR3 is 16 residues long. The CDR3 loop is CASSEYPGQGSHGYTF. The CDR3 bases are TGTGCCAGCAGTGAATACCCGGGACAGGGATCGCATGGCTACACCTTC.

This clonotype was observed at least ten times. J is TRBJ1-1 and V is TRBV11-2, with D unresolved. Germline V CDR1 and CDR2: SGHAT, FQNNGV. The V end was cut by 0 bases, the J end by 0 bases, with 11 bases between. This CDR3 region has 16 residues. For the CDR3, the DNA is TGTGCCAGCAGCTTAGAGGCTGCACTTATGAACACTGAAGCTTTCTTT. Translation gives CASSLEAALMNTEAFF.

The sample holds many counts of this clonotype. The chain carries TRBV20-1 and TRBJ2-7, with 9 positions matching TRBD1. Germline CDR1 reads DFQATT; CDR2 reads SNEGSKA (reference sequence). The CDR3 spans 14 residues. Trimming at V came to 5 bases and at J to 1 base, leaving 6 bases not matched to a gene. The CDR3 sequence is CSAEGQGNSYEQYF. CDR3 coding DNA: TGCAGTGCTGAGGGACAGGGAAATTCCTACGAGCAGTACTTC.

This CDR3 is CASSLGDRDSSPLHF. The CDR3 bases are TGTGCCAGCAGTTTAGGGGACAGGGATAGTTCACCCCTCCACTTT. The gene calls are TRBV28 and TRBJ1-6; 9 positions match TRBD1. The germline V gene has CDR1 MDHEN and CDR2 SYDVKM. This CDR3 is built from 15 residues. Trimming removed 2 bases from V and 9 bases from J; junction bases left unmatched: 5.

The chain has TRBV6-4 and TRBJ2-7; 9 positions agree with TRBD2. J gave up 2 bases and V 3 bases, and 5 bases lay outside the gene matches. CDR3 size: 15 residues. Germline V CDR1 and CDR2: MRHNA, SNTAGT. CDR3 amino acids: CASSDRSSGAYEQYF. The DNA for the CDR3 is TGTGCCAGCAGTGATCGATCTAGCGGGGCCTACGAGCAGTACTTC.

In its sample, this clonotype was seen many times. The chain links TRBV28 to TRBJ2-2, with D uncertain. This CDR3 spans 15 amino acids. In germline, CDR1 is MDHEN, CDR2 SYDVKM. V lost 3 bases and J lost 1, with 9 bases in between. The DNA of the CDR3 is TGTGCCAGCAGTTTGAGCTTGCGGAACACCGGGGAGCTGTTTTTT. Residues: CASSLSLRNTGELFF.

This clonotype was recorded at least ten times. V is TRBV30 and J is TRBJ2-7; 9 nucleotides agree with TRBD1. Germline V gene lookup returns CDR1 GTSNPN and CDR2 SVGIG (reference sequence). The CDR3 totals 16 residues. Unmatched junction bases numbered 12, after V lost 2 bases and J lost 4 bases. The CDR3 region is CAWSTLPGQGFYEQYF. The CDR3 coding sequence is TGTGCCTGGAGTACCCTTCCGGGACAGGGTTTTTACGAGCAGTACTTC.

This clonotype was counted at least ten times. One end of the junction is discordant with germline, which a read error may explain. This chain uses TRBV12-3 or TRBV12-4 with TRBJ2-7; D unresolved. The CDR3 is 15 residues long. In nucleotides, the CDR3 is TGTACCAGCAGTTTCGGTGGGCCTCTAGCCTACGAGCAGTACTTC. Residues: CTSSFGGPLAYEQYF.

Many counts were recorded for this clonotype. The V gene is TRBV10-3, the J gene TRBJ1-5, with a weak D call TRBD1 (6 bases). The V end lost 6 bases, the J end lost 7 bases, and 22 bases lay between the germline ends. This CDR3 region has 16 residues. The germline CDR1 and CDR2 sequences are ENHRY and SYGVKD. The DNA of the CDR3 is TGTGCCATCAGCACGACGCAGCAGGGGATTGGCCAGCCCCAGCATTTT. Translation: CAISTTQQGIGQPQHF.

Ten or more counts support this clonotype. The V and J genes are TRBV11-1 and TRBJ2-2; maybe TRBD1 (6 bases). The germline V and J ends were trimmed by 4 bases and 0 bases, with 12 bases remaining between them. There are 16 residues in the CDR3. The V gene's germline CDR1 is SGHAT and CDR2 FQDESV (reference sequence). The CDR3 DNA reads TGTGCCAGCAGCTCCTCCGGGACACCGAACACCGGGGAGCTGTTTTTT. Protein sequence: CASSSSGTPNTGELFF.

The chain combines TRBV6-1 with TRBJ2-7, with D tentatively TRBD1 (7 bases). The CDR3 has 15 amino acids. Germline values: CDR1 MNHNS, CDR2 SASEGT. Trimming took 7 bases from V and 2 from J, leaving 18 bases between them. The DNA of the CDR3 is TGTGCCAGCAACTCCGAGGGGGCGGGGACCTACGAGCAGTACTTC. Protein product: CASNSEGAGTYEQYF.